One and the same sample provided the 20 T cell receptor beta chains below, sequenced in a study of regulatory T cells in long-lasting Graves disease. Building of the TCR beta libraries involved iRepertoire HTBI primers and Arm-PCR of CDR3 regions. TCRdb used MiXCR to reprocess the multiplex PCR reads, holding one entry per CDR3 protein. The table includes around 250,000 distinct CDR3 sequences, around 20% detected once. Time point of the sample: newly diagnosed GD, antithyroid drugs for less than 3 months. RNA isolated from PBMCs was used to make the TCR library. This specimen consisted of peripheral blood mononuclear cells (PBMCs), obtained at new diagnosis, from a patient treated with antithyroid drugs. The receptors originated from a female donor with Graves disease.

This clonotype has a count of ten or more. The chain recombines TRBV28 with TRBJ1-5; D possibly corresponds to TRBD1 (5 bases). Germline V gene sequence: CDR1 MDHEN, CDR2 SYDVKM. The CDR3 is made up of 14 amino acids. The V end was cut by 5 bases, the J end by 3 bases, with 11 bases between. The CDR3: CASSPSGPNQPQHF. DNA for the CDR3: TGTGCCAGCAGTCCATCAGGGCCCAATCAGCCCCAGCATTTT.

This clonotype was seen ten or more times. This sequence joins TRBV11-3 and TRBJ2-1, with a weak D call TRBD1 (6 bases). V dropped 0 bases and J dropped 9 bases, with 9 bases sitting between them. The CDR3 is 13 residues long. Germline CDR1 and CDR2: SGHNT and YENEEA. The CDR3 coding sequence is TGTGCCAGCAGCTTAGAGGTAGGGGGTGAGCAGTTCTTC. This translates into CASSLEVGGEQFF. The complete variable domain, with remaining parts taken from reference TRBV11-3 and TRBJ2-1, reads EAGVVQSPRYKIIEKKQPVAFWCNPISGHNTLYWYLQNLGQGPELLIRYENEEAVDDSQLPKDRFSAERLKGVDSTLKIQPAELGDSAVYLCASSLEVGGEQFFGPGTRLTVL.

This clonotype was picked up many times. The V gene is TRBV28, the J gene TRBJ2-3, with no clear D. Germline V gives CDR1 MDHEN, CDR2 SYDVKM. V lost 7 bases and J 3 bases, leaving 11 bases between the germline ends. The CDR3 totals 13 residues. This CDR3 is CASTSLKTDTQYF. In DNA, the CDR3 is TGTGCCAGCACCTCTTTGAAAACAGATACGCAGTATTTT.

The rearrangement joins TRBV14 to TRBJ2-3; tentative D call: TRBD2 (6 bases). In germline, CDR1 is SGHDN, CDR2 FVKESK. CDR3 length equals 15 residues. V was clipped by 4 bases and J by 1 base, with 12 bases between them. CDR3 DNA: TGTGCCAGCAGCCCCGGGGGTAGTGGCACAGATACGCAGTATTTT. It encodes CASSPGGSGTDTQYF.

The J gene is TRBJ2-6, the V gene TRBV6-1; D possibly matches TRBD1 or TRBD2 (5 bases each). The CDR3 runs 15 residues. Germline V CDR1 and CDR2: MNHNS, SASEGT. Trimming took 6 bases from V and 0 from J, leaving 9 bases between them. CDR3 nucleotide sequence: TGTGCCAGCAGATGGGGGAACTCTGGGGCCAACGTCCTGACTTTC. Translating gives CASRWGNSGANVLTF.

This clonotype occurred many times. The chain has TRBV20-1 and TRBJ2-7; perhaps D is TRBD1 or TRBD2 (5 bases each). CDR3 length: 13 amino acids. The V end was cut by 5 bases, the J end by 2 bases, with 13 bases between. Looked up from germline, CDR1 is DFQATT and CDR2 is SNEGSKA (reference sequence). The CDR3 sequence is CSASPGRPYEQYF. The CDR3 region has the DNA TGCAGTGCTTCCCCGGGACGGCCCTACGAGCAGTACTTC.

This clonotype was recorded many times. The chain employs TRBV2 and TRBJ2-7; possibly TRBD2 for D (6 bases). V lost 3 bases, J lost 7 bases, and 13 bases lay in between. CDR1 is SNHLY, CDR2 FYNNEI, per germline. CDR3 length: 13 residues. In DNA form, the CDR3 reads TGTGCCAGCAGTGAGGGCGGGGTGGGAGAGCAGTACTTC. Its translation is CASSEGGVGEQYF.

The table lists this clonotype with many counts. The rearrangement uses TRBV2 and TRBJ2-3; TRBD2 matches at 7 bases. CDR3 length: 15 amino acids. The germline V gene encodes CDR1 SNHLY and CDR2 FYNNEI. J was trimmed by 9 bases and V by 0 bases; bases with no gene match: 9. DNA of the CDR3: TGTGCCAGCAGTGAAGCAGGGCGCGGGAGCGGGACGCAGTATTTT. It encodes CASSEAGRGSGTQYF.

The rearrangement joins TRBV7-9 to TRBJ2-7; D might be TRBD1 or TRBD2, each matching 5 bases. Trimming shortened V by 6 bases and J by 8 bases, and 14 bases separated the two germline ends. This CDR3 is built from 12 residues. Germline V CDR1 and CDR2: SEHNR, FQNEAQ (reference sequence). The CDR3 reads CASRVDRGKQYF. CDR3 DNA sequence: TGTGCCAGCAGGGTGGACCGGGGCAAGCAGTACTTC.

This clonotype came up many times. V is TRBV7-2 and J is TRBJ1-5; a weak D match, TRBD1 (5 bases). This CDR3 has 14 amino acids. Between the trimmed V and J ends, which lost 4 bases and 5 bases, there was a span of 12 bases. Germline V gives CDR1 SGHTA, CDR2 FQGNSA. CDR3 sequence (DNA): TGTGCCAGCAGCTCCCCTCAGGGCGATCAGCCCCAGCATTTT. It yields the protein CASSSPQGDQPQHF.

The chain employs TRBV7-9 and TRBJ2-1; 12 bases fit TRBD1. The CDR3 runs to 21 residues. Per germline, CDR1 SEHNR and CDR2 FQNEAQ (reference sequence). The J segment lost 1 base and the V segment lost 1 base, leaving 14 bases of the junction unmatched. This CDR3 is CASSLGLGTGGIFSSYNEQFF. CDR3 bases: TGTGCCAGCAGCTTAGGGTTAGGGACAGGGGGCATTTTTTCATCCTACAATGAGCAGTTCTTC.

The sample holds many counts of this clonotype. The chain carries TRBV7-9 and TRBJ2-5, with D possibly called TRBD1 or TRBD2 (5 bases each). Germline assignment: CDR1 SEHNR and CDR2 FQNEAQ (reference sequence). The V end lost 3 bases, the J end lost 5 bases, and 16 bases lay between the germline ends. This CDR3 contains 15 residues. Written as DNA, the CDR3 is TGTGCCAGCAGCTTCCCCGAAAGGGACGGTGAGACCCAGTACTTC. Encoded protein: CASSFPERDGETQYF.

This chain uses TRBV6-5 with TRBJ1-3, with D possibly matching TRBD1 (5 bases). V was cut by 0 bases and J by 0 bases, with 9 bases left in between. Germline V gene lookup returns CDR1 MNHEY and CDR2 SVGAGI. The CDR3 contains 16 residues. This chain's CDR3 is CASSYSDIASGNTIYF. CDR3 sequence (DNA): TGTGCCAGCAGTTACTCGGACATTGCCTCTGGAAACACCATATATTTT.

This clonotype has ten or more counts. This rearrangement joins TRBV20-1 to TRBJ1-6; tentatively, D is TRBD1 (6 bases). CDR1 and CDR2 from the germline V gene are DFQATT and SNEGSKA (reference sequence). The V and J ends lost 7 bases and 9 bases respectively, with 22 bases between them. The CDR3 is 15 residues long. For the CDR3, the DNA is TGCAGTGTTTCGAGGGGGGGGCGCGAAAGTTCACCCCTCCACTTT. It is translated as CSVSRGGRESSPLHF.

This clonotype was counted ten times or more. The V and J genes are TRBV30 and TRBJ1-2; D possibly corresponds to TRBD1 (6 bases). This CDR3 has 15 residues. The V gene's germline CDR1 is GTSNPN and CDR2 SVGIG (reference sequence). Trimming left V 5 bases short and J 5 bases short, with 21 bases between. The CDR3 is CAWAPVTGEVYGYTF. In nucleotides, the CDR3 is TGTGCCTGGGCCCCTGTGACAGGAGAAGTGTATGGCTACACCTTC.

The table lists this clonotype with a few counts. The chain joins TRBV11-2 to TRBJ2-3; 8 bases are a match to TRBD1. Germline CDR1 reads SGHAT; CDR2 reads FQNNGV. V lost 3 bases to trimming and J lost 1 base; unmatched junction nucleotides: 15. The CDR3 contains 19 residues. The CDR3 DNA is TGTGCCAGCAGCTTCAGAATCCTGGACAGGGCCGGTGGCACAGATACGCAGTATTTT. Its translation is CASSFRILDRAGGTDTQYF. The entire variable domain, with the rest obtained from reference TRBV11-2 and TRBJ2-3, is as follows: EAGVAQSPRYKIIEKRQSVAFWCNPISGHATLYWYQQILGQGPKLLIQFQNNGVVDDSQLPKDRFSAERLKGVDSTLKIQPAKLEDSAVYLCASSFRILDRAGGTDTQYFGPGTRLTVL.

This clonotype was counted only a few times. A much larger clone sits a single nucleotide away, making a read error possible. J is TRBJ2-3 and V is TRBV12-3 or TRBV12-4; 9 positions agree with TRBD2. This CDR3 contains 13 residues. Unmatched junction bases numbered 5, after V lost 6 bases and J lost 7 bases. CDR3 protein: CASSLASGNTQYF. The CDR3 DNA follows: TGTGCCAGCAGCCTGGCTAGCGGGAATACGCAGTATTTT.

As for this clonotype: A much bigger clone sits one base away, suggesting this may be a read error. DNA of the CDR3: TGTGCCAGCAGCGCCTTAGGACCCGCGAGGACCTACGAGCGGTACTTC. As protein: CASSALGPARTYERYF. The rearrangement uses TRBV6-1 and TRBJ2-7, with D unclear. CDR1 is MNHNS and CDR2 is SASEGT in the germline V gene. The CDR3 is 16 residues long.

Notes on this clonotype: A read error may explain this, as a much larger clone is one base away. The rearrangement uses TRBV3-1 and TRBJ2-3; perhaps TRBD1 as D (5 bases). The germline V and J ends were trimmed by 2 bases and 4 bases, with 13 bases remaining between them. The germline CDR1 and CDR2 sequences are LGHDT and YNNKEL (reference sequence). The CDR3 extends over 15 amino acids. CDR3 in DNA: TGTGCCAGCAGCCAAACCGGACAAGTCGCAGATACGCAGTATTTT. It codes for CASSQTGQVADTQYF.

The chain is built from TRBV25-1 and TRBJ1-2; 7 bases map to TRBD1. Germline V gene lookup returns CDR1 MGHDK and CDR2 SYGVNS. The V segment lost 6 bases and the J segment 4 bases; nucleotides outside the gene matches: 8. The CDR3 is 14 amino acids. CDR3 DNA: TGTGCCAGCAGCCGTTTAACAGGGGCCTATGGCTACACCTTC. Translation: CASSRLTGAYGYTF.